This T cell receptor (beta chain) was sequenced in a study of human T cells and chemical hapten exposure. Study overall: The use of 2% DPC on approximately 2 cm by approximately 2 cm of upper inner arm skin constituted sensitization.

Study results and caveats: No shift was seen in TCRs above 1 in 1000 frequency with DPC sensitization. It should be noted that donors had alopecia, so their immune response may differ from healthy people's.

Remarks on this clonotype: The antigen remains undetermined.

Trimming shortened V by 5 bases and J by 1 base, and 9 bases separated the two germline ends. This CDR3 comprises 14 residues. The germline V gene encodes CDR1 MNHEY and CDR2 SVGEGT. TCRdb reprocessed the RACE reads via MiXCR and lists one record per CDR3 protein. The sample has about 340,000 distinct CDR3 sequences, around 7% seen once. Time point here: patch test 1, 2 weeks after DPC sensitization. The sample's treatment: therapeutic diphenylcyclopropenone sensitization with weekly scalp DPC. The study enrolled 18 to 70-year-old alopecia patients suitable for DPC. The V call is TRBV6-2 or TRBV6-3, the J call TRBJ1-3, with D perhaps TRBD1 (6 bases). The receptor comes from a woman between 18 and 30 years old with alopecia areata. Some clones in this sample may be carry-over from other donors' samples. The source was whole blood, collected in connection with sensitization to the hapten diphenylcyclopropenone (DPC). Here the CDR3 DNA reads TGTGCCAGCAGTCACCAGGGGTCTGGAAACACCATATATTTT. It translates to CASSHQGSGNTIYF.